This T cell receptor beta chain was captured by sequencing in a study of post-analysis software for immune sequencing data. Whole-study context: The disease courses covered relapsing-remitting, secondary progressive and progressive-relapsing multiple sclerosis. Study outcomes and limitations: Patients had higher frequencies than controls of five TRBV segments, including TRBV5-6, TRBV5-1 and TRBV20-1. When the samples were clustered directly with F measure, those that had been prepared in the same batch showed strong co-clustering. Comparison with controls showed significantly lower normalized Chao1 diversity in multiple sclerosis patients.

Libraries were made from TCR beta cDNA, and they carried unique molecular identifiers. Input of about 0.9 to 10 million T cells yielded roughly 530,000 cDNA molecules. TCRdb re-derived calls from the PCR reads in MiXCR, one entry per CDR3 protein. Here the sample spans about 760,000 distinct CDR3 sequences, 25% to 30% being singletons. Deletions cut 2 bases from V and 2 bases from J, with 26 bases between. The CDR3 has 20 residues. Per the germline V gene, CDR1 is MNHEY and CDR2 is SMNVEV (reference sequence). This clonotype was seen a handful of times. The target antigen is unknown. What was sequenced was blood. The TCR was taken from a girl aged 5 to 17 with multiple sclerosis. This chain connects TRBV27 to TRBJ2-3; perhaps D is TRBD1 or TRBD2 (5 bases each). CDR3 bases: TGTGCCAGCAGTTTAGCTTTTAGGGGACCGGGACCAGGGATCACAGATACGCAGTATTTT. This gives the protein CASSLAFRGPGPGITDTQYF.